This entry describes one T cell receptor beta chain. As processed by the authors: Quantification of nucleated cells was approximated via reference gene primer amplification. Measured with immunoSEQ multiplex PCR; TCRdb has only the in-frame clones, and not every one. For V, J and clone size, that table is used; D and trimming come from the DNA. The sample yields about 100,000 clones, approximately 91% seen once. The V end lost 5 bases, the J end lost 6 bases, and 16 bases lay between the germline ends. Germline values: CDR1 SGHVS, CDR2 FQNEAQ. The CDR3 sequence is 15 residues long. This specimen comes from a study of blood T cell repertoires in COVID-19. Across the study: COVID-19 samples from acute and convalescent phases originated in the United States, Italy and Spain. T cells, B-cell-depleted T cells, or PBMCs supplied cDNA or gDNA.

The chain uses TRBV7-8 and TRBJ1-4; tentative D call: TRBD1 (6 bases). Sequencing input: peripheral blood. The TCR comes from a man aged 45-65 years with acute or convalescent COVID-19. CDR3: CASSRRGDYDEKLFF. The CDR3 bases are TGTGCCAGCAGCCGAAGGGGGGACTATGATGAAAAACTGTTTTTT.